This T cell receptor (beta chain) is drawn from a study of monozygotic twins with inflammatory bowel disease. TCRdb reprocessed the 5' RACE reads; each CDR3 protein has one entry and no DNA is given. Found here are approximately 380,000 distinct CDR3 sequences; the top ten clones hold about 2.5%. The CDR3 has 15 residues. Germline V lookup: CDR1 SGHVS, CDR2 FQNEAQ. Sequencing used blood. V and J are TRBV7-8 and TRBJ2-2; TCRdb gives TRBD1 as the D gene, but with no DNA this cannot be confirmed. This receptor was obtained from a human donor with ulcerative colitis or Crohn's disease, or a healthy co-twin of an affected twin (not recorded which). This chain's CDR3 is CASSLVRQGTGELFF.